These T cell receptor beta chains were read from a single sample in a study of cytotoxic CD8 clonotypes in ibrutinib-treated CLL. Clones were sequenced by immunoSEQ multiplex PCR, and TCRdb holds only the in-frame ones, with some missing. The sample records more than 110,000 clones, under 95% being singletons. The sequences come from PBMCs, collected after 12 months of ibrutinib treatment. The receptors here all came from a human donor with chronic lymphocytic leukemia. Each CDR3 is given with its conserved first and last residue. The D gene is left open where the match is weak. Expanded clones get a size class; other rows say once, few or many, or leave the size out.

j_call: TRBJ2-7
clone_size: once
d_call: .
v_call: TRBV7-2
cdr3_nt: TGTGCCAGCAGCTTATATTTGGGTACGGACGAGCAGTACTTC
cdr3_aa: CASSLYLGTDEQYF

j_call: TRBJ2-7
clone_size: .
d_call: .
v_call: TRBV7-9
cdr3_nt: TGTGCCAGCAGCTTAAGAGTTTTCGAGCAGTACTTC
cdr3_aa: CASSLRVFEQYF

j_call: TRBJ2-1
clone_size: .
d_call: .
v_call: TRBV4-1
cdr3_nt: TGCGCCAGCAGCCACTCCTCGGGGAATGAGCAGTTCTTC
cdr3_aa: CASSHSSGNEQFF

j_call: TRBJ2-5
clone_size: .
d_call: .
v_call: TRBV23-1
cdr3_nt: TGCGCCAGCAGTCATAGTAACAGGGAGGGGGAGACCCAGTACTTC
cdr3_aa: CASSHSNREGETQYF

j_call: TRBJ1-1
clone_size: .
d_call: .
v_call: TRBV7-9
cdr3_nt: TGTGCCAGCAGCGGGACCTCAGGGACTGAAGCTTTCTTT
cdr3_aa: CASSGTSGTEAFF

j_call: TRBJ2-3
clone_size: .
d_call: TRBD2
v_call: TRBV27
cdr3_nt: TGTGCCAGCAGTCTCCTAGCGGGAGGTCCAGATACGCAGTATTTT
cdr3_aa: CASSLLAGGPDTQYF

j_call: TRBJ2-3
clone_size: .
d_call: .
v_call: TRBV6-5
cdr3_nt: TGTGCCAGCAGTTACTCGGCGGATAGCACAGATACGCAGTATTTT
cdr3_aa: CASSYSADSTDTQYF

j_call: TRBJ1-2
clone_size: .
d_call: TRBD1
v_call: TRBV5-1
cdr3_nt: TGCGCCAGCAGCACCCCGGGACAGGCGTATGGCTACACCTTC
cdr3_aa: CASSTPGQAYGYTF

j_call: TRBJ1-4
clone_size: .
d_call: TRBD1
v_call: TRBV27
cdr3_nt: TGTGCCAGCAGTGAGACAGGGGGCCGCCTAAAACTGTTTTTT
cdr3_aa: CASSETGGRLKLFF

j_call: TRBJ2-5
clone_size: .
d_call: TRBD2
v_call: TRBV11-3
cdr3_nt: TGTGCCAGCAGCCCCAGCGGGAAAGAGACCCAGTACTTC
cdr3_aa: CASSPSGKETQYF

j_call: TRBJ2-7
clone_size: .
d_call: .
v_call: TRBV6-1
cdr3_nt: TGTGCCAAGTACAGGATCCACGAGCAGTACTTC
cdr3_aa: CAKYRIHEQYF

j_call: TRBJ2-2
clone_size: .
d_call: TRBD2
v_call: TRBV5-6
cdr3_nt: TGTGCCAGCAGGGAAGGACTAGCGGGAGAAAACGGGGAGCTGTTTTTT
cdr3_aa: CASREGLAGENGELFF

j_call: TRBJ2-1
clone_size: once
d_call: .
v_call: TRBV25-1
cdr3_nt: TGTGCCAGCAGTCTCAGGGATGAGCAGTTCTTC
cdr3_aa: CASSLRDEQFF

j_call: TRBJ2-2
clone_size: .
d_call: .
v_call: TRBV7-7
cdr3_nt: TGTGCTAGCAGCTTAGATAACACCGGGGAGCTGTTTTTT
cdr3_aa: CASSLDNTGELFF

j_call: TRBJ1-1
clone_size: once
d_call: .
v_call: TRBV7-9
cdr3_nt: TGTGCCAGCAGCTTACCAGGTGAAGCTTTCTTT
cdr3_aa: CASSLPGEAFF

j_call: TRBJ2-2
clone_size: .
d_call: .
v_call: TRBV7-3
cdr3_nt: TGTGCCAGCAGCTTAATGGGCAGATCCGGGGAGCTGTTTTTT
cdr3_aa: CASSLMGRSGELFF

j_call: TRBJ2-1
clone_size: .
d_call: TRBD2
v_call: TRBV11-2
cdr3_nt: TGTGCCAGCAGCCCCGGACTAGCGGGAGGGAATGAGCAGTTCTTC
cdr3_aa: CASSPGLAGGNEQFF

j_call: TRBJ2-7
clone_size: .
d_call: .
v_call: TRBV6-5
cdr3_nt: TGTGCCAGCAGGGGAGGTGGGAAGGCCTACGAGCAGTACTTC
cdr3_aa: CASRGGGKAYEQYF

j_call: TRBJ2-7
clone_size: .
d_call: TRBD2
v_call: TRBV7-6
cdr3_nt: TGTGCCAGCAGCTTAGAGGTCGGGAGGGCTCGGGAGCAGTACTTC
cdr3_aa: CASSLEVGRAREQYF

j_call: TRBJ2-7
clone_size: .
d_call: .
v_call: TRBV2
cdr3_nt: TGTGCCAGCAGGGACTTCAGCGAGCAGTACTTC
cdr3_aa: CASRDFSEQYF

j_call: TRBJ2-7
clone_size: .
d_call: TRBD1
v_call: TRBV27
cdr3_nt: TGTGCCAGCAGTTCCCCCGGGACAGGGGTCTACGAGCAGTACTTC
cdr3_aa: CASSSPGTGVYEQYF

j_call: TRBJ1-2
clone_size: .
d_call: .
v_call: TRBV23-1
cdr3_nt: TGCGCCAGCAGTCACAATCCTACGGCAGGGAGTAAAGCTAACTATGGCTACACCTTC
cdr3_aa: CASSHNPTAGSKANYGYTF

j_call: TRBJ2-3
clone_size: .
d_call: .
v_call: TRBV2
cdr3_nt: TGTGCCAGCCGGCTAGCAGACACAGATACGCAGTATTTT
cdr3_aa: CASRLADTDTQYF

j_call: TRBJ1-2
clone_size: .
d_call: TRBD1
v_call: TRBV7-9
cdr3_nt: TGTGCCAGCAGCTACCGGGACAGGGTTTATGGCTACACCTTC
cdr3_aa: CASSYRDRVYGYTF

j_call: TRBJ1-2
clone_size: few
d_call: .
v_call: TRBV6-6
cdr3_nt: TGTGCCAGCAGCACCAAGGCGGGTGGCTACACCTTC
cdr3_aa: CASSTKAGGYTF

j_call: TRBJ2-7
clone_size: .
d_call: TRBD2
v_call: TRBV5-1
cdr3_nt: TGCGCCAGCAGCCGGGAGGGACTAGCGGATTCCTACGAGCAGTACTTC
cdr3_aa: CASSREGLADSYEQYF

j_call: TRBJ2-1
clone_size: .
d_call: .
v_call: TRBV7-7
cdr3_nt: TGTGCTAGCAGCCAGACCGGCGACCATGAGCAGTTCTTC
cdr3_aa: CASSQTGDHEQFF

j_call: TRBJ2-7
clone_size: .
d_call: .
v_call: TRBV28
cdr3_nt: TGTGCCAGCAGTCTCGAACAACAGGGTCGGTTAGCCGAGCAGTACTTC
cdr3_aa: CASSLEQQGRLAEQYF

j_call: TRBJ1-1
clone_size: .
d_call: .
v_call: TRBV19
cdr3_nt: TGTGCCAGTATAAAGGGGACTGAAGCTTTCTTT
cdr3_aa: CASIKGTEAFF

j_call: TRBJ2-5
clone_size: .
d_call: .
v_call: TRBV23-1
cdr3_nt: TGCGCCAGCAGTCAATCTGTCGCGTCAGGGAGAGGGGAGACCCAGTACTTC
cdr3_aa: CASSQSVASGRGETQYF

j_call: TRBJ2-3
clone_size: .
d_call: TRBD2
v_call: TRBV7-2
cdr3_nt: TGTGCCAGCAGTTTACTAGCGGGAGGATCAGATACGCAGTATTTT
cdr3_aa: CASSLLAGGSDTQYF

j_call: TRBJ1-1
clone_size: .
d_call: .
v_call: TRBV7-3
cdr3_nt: TGTGCCAGCAGCTCCGGATGGGCGGAGGAAGCTTTCTTT
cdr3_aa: CASSSGWAEEAFF

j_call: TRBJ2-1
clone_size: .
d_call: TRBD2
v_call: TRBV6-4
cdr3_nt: TGTGCCAGCAGTGACTCCGGGACTAGCCTTTACAATGAGCAGTTCTTC
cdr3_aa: CASSDSGTSLYNEQFF

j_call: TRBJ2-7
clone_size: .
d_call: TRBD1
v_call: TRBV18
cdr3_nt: TGTGCCAGCTCACCACTTGACAGGGACTACGAGCAGTACTTC
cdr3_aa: CASSPLDRDYEQYF

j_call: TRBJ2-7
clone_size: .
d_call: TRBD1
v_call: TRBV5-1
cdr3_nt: TGCGCCAGCAGCTTGGGACAGGGTCCCTACGAGCAGTACTTC
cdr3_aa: CASSLGQGPYEQYF

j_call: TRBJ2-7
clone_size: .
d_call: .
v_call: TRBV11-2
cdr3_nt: TGTGCCAGCAGCTTAGATCGGGTCGAGCAGTACTTC
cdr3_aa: CASSLDRVEQYF

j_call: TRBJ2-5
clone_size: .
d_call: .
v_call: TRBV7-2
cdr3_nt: TGTGCCAGCAGCTTAGGTTTTTGGAAAGAGACCCAGTACTTC
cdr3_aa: CASSLGFWKETQYF

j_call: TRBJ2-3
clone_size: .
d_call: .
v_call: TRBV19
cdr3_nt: TGTGCCAGCCAGGCCACAGATACGCAGTATTTT
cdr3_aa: CASQATDTQYF

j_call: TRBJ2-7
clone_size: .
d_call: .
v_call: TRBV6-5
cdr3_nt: TGTGCCAGCAGTTCGCCCGGGACAAATTACGAGCAGTACTTC
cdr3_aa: CASSSPGTNYEQYF

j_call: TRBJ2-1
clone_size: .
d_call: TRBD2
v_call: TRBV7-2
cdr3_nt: TGTGCCAGCAGCTTATGGGCACTAGCGGGCGCCAATGAGCAGTTCTTC
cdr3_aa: CASSLWALAGANEQFF

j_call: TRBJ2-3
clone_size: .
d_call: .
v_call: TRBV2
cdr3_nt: TGTGCCAGCATCGAGGGACGACCTAGCACAGATACGCAGTATTTT
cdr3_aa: CASIEGRPSTDTQYF

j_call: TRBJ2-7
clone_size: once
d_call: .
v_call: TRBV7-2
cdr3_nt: TGTGCCAGCAGCTACTTAAGTCTTCCGTACTTC
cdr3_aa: CASSYLSLPYF

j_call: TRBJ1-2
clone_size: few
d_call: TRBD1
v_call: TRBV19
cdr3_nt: TGTGCCAGTAGTCCGGGACAGGGGGTCCACTATGGCTACACCTTC
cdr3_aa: CASSPGQGVHYGYTF

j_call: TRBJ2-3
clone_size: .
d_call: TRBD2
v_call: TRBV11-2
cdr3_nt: TGTGCCAGCAGCCAAGGACTAGCGGTTCACACAGATACGCAGTATTTT
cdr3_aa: CASSQGLAVHTDTQYF

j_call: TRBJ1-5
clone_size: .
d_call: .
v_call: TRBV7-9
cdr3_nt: TGTGCCAGCAGCCAAGGACAGCGTACCCAGCATTTT
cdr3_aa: CASSQGQRTQHF

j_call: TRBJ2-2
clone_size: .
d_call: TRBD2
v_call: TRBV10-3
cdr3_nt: TGTGCCATCACGACTAGCGGAGAAACCGGGGAGCTGTTTTTT
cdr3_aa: CAITTSGETGELFF

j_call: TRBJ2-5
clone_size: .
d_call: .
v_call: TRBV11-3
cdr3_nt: TGTGCCAGCAGCTTAATCTTCGGAGAGACCCAGTACTTC
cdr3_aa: CASSLIFGETQYF

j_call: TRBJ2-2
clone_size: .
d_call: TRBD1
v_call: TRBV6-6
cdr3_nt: TGTGCCAGCAGTTACTTGACAGGGGCGACCGGGGAGCTGTTTTTT
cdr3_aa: CASSYLTGATGELFF

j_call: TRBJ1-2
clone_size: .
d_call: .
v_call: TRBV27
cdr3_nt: TGTGCCGCCTGGGGTTGGGATGGCTACACCTTC
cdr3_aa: CAAWGWDGYTF

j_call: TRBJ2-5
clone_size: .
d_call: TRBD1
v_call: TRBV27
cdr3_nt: TGTGCCAGCAGTTTACCGACAGGGGGATGGGAGACCCAGTACTTC
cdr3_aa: CASSLPTGGWETQYF

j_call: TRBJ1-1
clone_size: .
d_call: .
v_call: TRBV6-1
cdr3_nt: TGTGCCAGTGGGGGGCCGGTCACTGAAGCTTTCTTT
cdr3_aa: CASGGPVTEAFF

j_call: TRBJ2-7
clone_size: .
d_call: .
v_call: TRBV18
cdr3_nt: TGTGCCAGCTCCCCAGGGGAAACCTACGAGCAGTACTTC
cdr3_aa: CASSPGETYEQYF